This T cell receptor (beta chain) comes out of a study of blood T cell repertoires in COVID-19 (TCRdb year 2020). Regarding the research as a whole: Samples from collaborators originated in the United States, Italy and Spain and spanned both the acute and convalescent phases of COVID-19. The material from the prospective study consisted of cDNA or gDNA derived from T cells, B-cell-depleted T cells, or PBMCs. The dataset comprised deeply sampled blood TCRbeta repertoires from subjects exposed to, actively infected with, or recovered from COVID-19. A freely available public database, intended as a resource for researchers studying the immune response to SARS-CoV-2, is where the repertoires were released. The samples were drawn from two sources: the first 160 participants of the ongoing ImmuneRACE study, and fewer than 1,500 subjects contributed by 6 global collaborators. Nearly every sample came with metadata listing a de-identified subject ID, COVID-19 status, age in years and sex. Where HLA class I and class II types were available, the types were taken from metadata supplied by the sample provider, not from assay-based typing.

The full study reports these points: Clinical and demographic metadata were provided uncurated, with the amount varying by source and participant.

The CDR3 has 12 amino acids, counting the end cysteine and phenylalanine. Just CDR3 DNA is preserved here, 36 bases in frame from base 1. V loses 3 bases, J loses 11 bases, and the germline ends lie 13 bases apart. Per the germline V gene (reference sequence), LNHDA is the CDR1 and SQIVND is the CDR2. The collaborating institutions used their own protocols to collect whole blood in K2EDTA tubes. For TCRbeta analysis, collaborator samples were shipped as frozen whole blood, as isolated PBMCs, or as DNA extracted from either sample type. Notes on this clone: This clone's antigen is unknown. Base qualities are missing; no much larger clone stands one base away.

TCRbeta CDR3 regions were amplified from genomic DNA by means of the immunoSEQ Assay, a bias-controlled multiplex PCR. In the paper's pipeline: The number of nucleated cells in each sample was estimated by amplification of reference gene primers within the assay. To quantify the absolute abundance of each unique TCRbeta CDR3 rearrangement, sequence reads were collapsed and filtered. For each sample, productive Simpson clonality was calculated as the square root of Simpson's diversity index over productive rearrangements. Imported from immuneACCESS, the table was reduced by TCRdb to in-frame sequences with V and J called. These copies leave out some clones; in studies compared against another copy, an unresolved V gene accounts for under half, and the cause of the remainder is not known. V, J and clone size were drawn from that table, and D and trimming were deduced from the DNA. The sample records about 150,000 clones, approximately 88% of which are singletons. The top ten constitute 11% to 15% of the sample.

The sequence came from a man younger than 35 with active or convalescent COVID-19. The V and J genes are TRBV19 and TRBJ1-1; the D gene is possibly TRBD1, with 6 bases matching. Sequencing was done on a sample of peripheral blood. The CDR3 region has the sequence CASSIGTLSAFF. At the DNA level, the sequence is TGTGCCAGTAGTATCGGGACACTCTCGGCTTTCTTT.